Listed here are 8 T cell receptor beta chains from one sample, sequenced in a study of human T cells and chemical hapten exposure. The time point: pre-sensitization, week 0. Treatment here: therapeutic diphenylcyclopropenone sensitization with weekly scalp DPC. TCRdb analysed the RACE reads with MiXCR anew, one entry per CDR3 protein. The repertoire consists of about 380,000 distinct CDR3 sequences, with 5% to 6.5% occurring once and the leading ten covering 2.5% to 3%. The sample was whole blood, taken in connection with sensitization to the hapten diphenylcyclopropenone (DPC). The receptors were sampled from a woman aged 45-65 years with alopecia areata. Some clones in this sample may be carry-over from other donors' samples.

This clonotype was counted ten times or more. The chain joins TRBV7-2 to TRBJ1-1; D remains unclear. V shed 1 base and J shed 5 bases, with 8 bases lying between them. Per the germline V gene, CDR1 is SGHTA and CDR2 is FQGNSA. This CDR3 region has 13 residues. CDR3 loop: CASSLEGRTEAFF. Here the CDR3 DNA reads TGTGCCAGCAGCTTAGAAGGGCGGACTGAAGCTTTCTTT. Drawing the rest from reference TRBV7-2 and TRBJ1-1, the complete variable domain is GAGVSQSPSNKVTEKGKDVELRCDPISGHTALYWYRQSLGQGLEFLIYFQGNSAPDKSGLPSDRFSAERTGGSVSTLTIQRTQQEDSAVYLCASSLEGRTEAFFGQGTRLTVV.

There are a few counts of this clonotype. V and J are TRBV5-1 and TRBJ2-3; 7 nucleotides line up with TRBD2. CDR3 length: 17 residues. J lost 2 bases, V lost 1 base, and 10 bases had no gene match. Germline assignment: CDR1 SGHRS and CDR2 YFSETQ. The CDR3: CASSLYRRETPTDTQYF. CDR3 nucleotides: TGCGCCAGCAGCTTGTACAGGCGGGAGACACCCACAGATACGCAGTATTTT.

This clonotype was found many times. The rearrangement links TRBV4-3 to TRBJ2-3; TRBD2 aligns across 10 bases. The CDR3 has 16 residues. CDR1 is LGHNA and CDR2 is YSLEER in the germline V gene. V was clipped by 4 bases and J by 4 bases; unmatched bases: 8. CDR3 bases: TGCGCCAGCAGCCCCGACCCTAGCGGGAGCCCAGATACGCAGTATTTT. Its translation is CASSPDPSGSPDTQYF.

This clonotype was detected only a few times. The rearrangement joins TRBV6-6 to TRBJ2-5; 8 nucleotides agree with TRBD2. V gave up 10 bases and J gave up 2 bases; unmatched junction bases: 12. This CDR3 region has 15 residues. CDR1 MNHNY and CDR2 SVGAGI come from the germline V gene (reference sequence). The CDR3 loop reads CATYSSGGFQETQYF. In DNA, the CDR3 is TGTGCCACCTACTCGAGCGGGGGCTTTCAAGAGACCCAGTACTTC.

This rearrangement joins TRBV2 to TRBJ1-2; tentatively, D is TRBD1 (6 bases). The germline CDR1 and CDR2 sequences are SNHLY and FYNNEI. The CDR3 sequence is 13 residues long. Trimming took off 4 bases at V and 6 bases at J, with 12 bases between the two ends. CDR3 DNA: TGTGCCAGCAGTGGGGGGCGGAGGGATGGCTACACCTTC. Translation gives CASSGGRRDGYTF.

This clonotype was seen at least ten times. J is TRBJ2-6 and V is TRBV3-1; D remains unclear. V was clipped by 1 base and J by 1 base, with 8 bases between them. Germline CDR1 LGHDT, CDR2 YNNKEL (reference sequence). This CDR3 comprises 16 residues. CDR3 DNA: TGTGCCAGCAGCCAAGTCCAGACTTCTGGGGCCAACGTCCTGACTTTC. Translated, it gives CASSQVQTSGANVLTF.

This clonotype was seen many times. The V and J genes are TRBV12-3 or TRBV12-4 and TRBJ2-7; 9 nucleotides line up with TRBD2. The V and J ends lost 7 bases and 3 bases, in that order; junction bases with no gene match: 4. The CDR3 is 13 residues long. The CDR3 nucleotides read TGTGCCAGCACCCTAGCGGGACTCTACGAGCAGTACTTC. It is translated as CASTLAGLYEQYF.

In its sample, this clonotype was seen many times. The CDR3 loop is CASRTSYNEQFF. The DNA for the CDR3 is TGTGCCAGCAGAACAAGCTACAATGAGCAGTTCTTC. The chain has TRBV28 and TRBJ2-1; D is uncertain. The CDR3 consists of 12 residues. Germline loops: CDR1 MDHEN, CDR2 SYDVKM. The V and J ends lost 6 bases and 3 bases respectively, with 6 bases between them.